The present T cell receptor (beta chain) was sequenced within a study of control samples from healthy donors and cancer patients. The table came from immunoSEQ multiplex PCR; TCRdb's copy has only in-frame clones and leaves some out. The data show over 120,000 clones, about 91% seen once. Trimming shortened V by 4 bases and J by 8 bases, and 15 bases separated the two germline ends. CDR1 is MDHEN and CDR2 is SYDVKM in the germline V gene. The CDR3 totals 14 residues. The TCR comes from a young man in good health. Sequences were obtained from blood. The J gene is TRBJ1-5, the V gene TRBV28; D is undetermined. Here the CDR3 DNA reads TGTGCCAGCAGTTCTTTTCGGAGGGAAGAGCCCCAGCATTTT. It is translated as CASSSFRREEPQHF. Based on the CDR3 plus reference TRBV28 and TRBJ1-5, the full variable domain is DVKVTQSSRYLVKRTGEKVFLECVQDMDHENMFWYRQDPGLGLRLIYFSYDVKMKEKGDIPEGYSVSREKKERFSLILESASTNQTSMYLCASSSFRREEPQHFGDGTRLSIL.